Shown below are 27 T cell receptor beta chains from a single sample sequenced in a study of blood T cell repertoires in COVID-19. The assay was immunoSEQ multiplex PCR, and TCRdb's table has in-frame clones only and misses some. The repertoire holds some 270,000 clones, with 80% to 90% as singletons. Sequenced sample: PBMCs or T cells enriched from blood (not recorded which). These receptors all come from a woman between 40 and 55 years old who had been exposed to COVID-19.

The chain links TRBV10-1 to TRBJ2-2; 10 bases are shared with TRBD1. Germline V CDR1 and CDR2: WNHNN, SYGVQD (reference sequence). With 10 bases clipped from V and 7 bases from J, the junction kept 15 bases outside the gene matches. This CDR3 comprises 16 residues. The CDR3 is CATYPGQGSGVGELFF. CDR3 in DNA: TGCGCCACCTATCCGGGACAGGGGTCCGGGGTCGGGGAGCTGTTTTTT.

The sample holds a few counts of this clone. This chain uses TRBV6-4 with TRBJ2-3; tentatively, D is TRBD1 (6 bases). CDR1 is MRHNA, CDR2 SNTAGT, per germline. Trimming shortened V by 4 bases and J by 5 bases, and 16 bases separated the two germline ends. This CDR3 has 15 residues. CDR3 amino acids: CASSVQGSGGDTQYF. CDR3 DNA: TGTGCCAGCAGTGTCCAGGGGAGTGGTGGAGATACGCAGTATTTT.

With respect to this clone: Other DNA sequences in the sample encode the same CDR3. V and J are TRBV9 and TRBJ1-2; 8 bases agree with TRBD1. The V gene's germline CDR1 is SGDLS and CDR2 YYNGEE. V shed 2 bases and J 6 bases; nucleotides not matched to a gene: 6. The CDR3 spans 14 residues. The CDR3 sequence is CASSVVGQGDGYTF. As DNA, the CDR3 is TGTGCCAGCAGCGTTGTCGGACAGGGCGATGGCTACACCTTC.

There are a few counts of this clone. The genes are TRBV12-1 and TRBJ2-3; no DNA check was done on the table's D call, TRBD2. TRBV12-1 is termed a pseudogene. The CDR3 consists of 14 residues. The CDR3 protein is CASSFKSPRGGLYF. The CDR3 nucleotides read TGTGCCAGCAGCTTTAAGAGCCCGCGGGGGGGGCTGTATTTT.

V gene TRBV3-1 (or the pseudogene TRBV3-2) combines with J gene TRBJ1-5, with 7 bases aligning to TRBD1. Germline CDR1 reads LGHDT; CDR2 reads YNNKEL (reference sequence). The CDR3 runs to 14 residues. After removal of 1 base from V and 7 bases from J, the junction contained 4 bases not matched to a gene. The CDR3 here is CASSQGLQGQPQHF. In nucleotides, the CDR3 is TGTGCCAGCAGCCAAGGACTACAGGGGCAGCCCCAGCATTTT.

The CDR3 DNA reads as TGTGCCAGCAGCGTCCAGGGTAATGGAAACACCATATATTTT. Amino acids: CASSVQGNGNTIYF. V and J are TRBV9 and TRBJ1-3; D may be TRBD1 (5 bases). The length of the CDR3 is 14 residues. The V end lost 2 bases, the J end lost 3 bases, and 9 bases lay between the germline ends. Looked up from germline, CDR1 is SGDLS and CDR2 is YYNGEE.

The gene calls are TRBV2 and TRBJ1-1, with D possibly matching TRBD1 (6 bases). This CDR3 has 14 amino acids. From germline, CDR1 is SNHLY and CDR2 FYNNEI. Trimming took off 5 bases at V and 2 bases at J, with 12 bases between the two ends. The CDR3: CASSPRGGNTEAFF. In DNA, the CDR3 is TGTGCCAGCAGTCCAAGGGGGGGAAACACTGAAGCTTTCTTT.

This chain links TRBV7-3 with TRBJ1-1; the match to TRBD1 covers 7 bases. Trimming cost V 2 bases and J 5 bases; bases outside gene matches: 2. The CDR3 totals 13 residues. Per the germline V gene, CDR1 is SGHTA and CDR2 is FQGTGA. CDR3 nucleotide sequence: TGTGCCAGCAGCTTAGACAGGGCTACTGAAGCTTTCTTT. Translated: CASSLDRATEAFF. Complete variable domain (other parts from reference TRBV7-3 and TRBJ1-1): GAGVSQTPSNKVTEKGKYVELRCDPISGHTALYWYRQSLGQGPEFLIYFQGTGAADDSGLPNDRFFAVRPEGSVSTLKIQRTERGDSAVYLCASSLDRATEAFFGQGTRLTVV.

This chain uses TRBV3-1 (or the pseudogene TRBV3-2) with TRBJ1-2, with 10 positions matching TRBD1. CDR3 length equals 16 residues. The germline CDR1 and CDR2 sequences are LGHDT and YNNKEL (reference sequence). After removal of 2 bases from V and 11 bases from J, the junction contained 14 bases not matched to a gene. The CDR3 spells CASSQPSTGGLRSYTF. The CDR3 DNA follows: TGTGCCAGCAGCCAACCCTCGACAGGGGGCTTACGGTCGTACACCTTC.

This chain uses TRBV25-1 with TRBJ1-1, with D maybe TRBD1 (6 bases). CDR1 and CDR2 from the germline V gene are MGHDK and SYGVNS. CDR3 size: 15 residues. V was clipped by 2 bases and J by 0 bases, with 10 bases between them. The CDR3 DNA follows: TGTGCCAGCAGTGAACAGGGGAGCATGAACACTGAAGCTTTCTTT. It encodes CASSEQGSMNTEAFF.

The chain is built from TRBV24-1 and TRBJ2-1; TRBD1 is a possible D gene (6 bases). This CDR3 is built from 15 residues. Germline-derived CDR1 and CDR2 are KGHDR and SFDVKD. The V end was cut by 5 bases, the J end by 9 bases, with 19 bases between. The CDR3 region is CATSVSSRGAGEQFF. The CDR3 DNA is TGTGCCACCAGTGTGTCGAGCAGGGGAGCAGGTGAGCAGTTCTTC.

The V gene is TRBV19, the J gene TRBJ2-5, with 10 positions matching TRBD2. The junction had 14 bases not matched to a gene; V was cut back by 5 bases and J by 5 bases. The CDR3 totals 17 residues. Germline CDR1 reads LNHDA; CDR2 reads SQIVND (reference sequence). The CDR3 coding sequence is TGTGCCAGTAGTCCCCCGCCAGGGCTAGCGGGAGATGAGACCCAGTACTTC. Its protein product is CASSPPPGLAGDETQYF.

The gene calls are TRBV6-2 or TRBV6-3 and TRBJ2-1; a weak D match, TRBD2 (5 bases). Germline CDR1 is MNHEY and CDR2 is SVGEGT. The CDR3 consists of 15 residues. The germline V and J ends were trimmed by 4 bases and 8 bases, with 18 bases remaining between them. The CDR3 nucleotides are TGTGCCAGCAGTTTTTGGAGGATCGCTTTCGATGAGCAGTTCTTC. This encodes CASSFWRIAFDEQFF.

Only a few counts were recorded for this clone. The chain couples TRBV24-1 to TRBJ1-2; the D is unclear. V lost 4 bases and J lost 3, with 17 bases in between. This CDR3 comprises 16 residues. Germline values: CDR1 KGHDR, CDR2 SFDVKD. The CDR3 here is CATSDPSTRHYYGYTF. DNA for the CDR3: TGTGCCACCAGTGACCCCTCAACCCGACACTACTATGGCTACACCTTC.

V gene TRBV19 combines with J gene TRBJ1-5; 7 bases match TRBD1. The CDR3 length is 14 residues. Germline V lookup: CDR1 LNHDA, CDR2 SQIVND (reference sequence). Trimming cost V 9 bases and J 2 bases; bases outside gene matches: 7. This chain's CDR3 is CASKTGLGNQPQHF. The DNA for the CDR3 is TGTGCCAGCAAGACAGGGCTGGGCAATCAGCCCCAGCATTTT.

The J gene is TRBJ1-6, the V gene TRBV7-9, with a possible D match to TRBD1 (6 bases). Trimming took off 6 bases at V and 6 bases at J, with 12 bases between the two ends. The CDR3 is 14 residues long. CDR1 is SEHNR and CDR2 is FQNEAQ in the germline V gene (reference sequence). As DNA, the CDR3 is TGTGCCAGCAGTATGGTCAGGGGTAATTCACCCCTCCACTTT. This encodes CASSMVRGNSPLHF.

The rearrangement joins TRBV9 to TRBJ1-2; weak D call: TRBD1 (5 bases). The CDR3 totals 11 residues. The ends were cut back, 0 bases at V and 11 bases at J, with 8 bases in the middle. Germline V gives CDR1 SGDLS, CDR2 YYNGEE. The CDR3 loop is CASSVGGEYTF. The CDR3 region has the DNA TGTGCCAGCAGCGTAGGGGGGGAGTACACCTTC. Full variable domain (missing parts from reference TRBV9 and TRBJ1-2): DSGVTQTPKHLITATGQRVTLRCSPRSGDLSVYWYQQSLDQGLQFLIQYYNGEERAKGNILERFSAQQFPDLHSELNLSSLELGDSALYFCASSVGGEYTFGSGTRLTVV.

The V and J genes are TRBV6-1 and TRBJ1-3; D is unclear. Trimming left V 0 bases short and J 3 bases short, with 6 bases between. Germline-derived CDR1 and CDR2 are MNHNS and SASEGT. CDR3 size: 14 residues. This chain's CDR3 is CASSEAVYGNTIYF. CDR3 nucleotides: TGTGCCAGCAGTGAAGCGGTCTATGGAAACACCATATATTTT.

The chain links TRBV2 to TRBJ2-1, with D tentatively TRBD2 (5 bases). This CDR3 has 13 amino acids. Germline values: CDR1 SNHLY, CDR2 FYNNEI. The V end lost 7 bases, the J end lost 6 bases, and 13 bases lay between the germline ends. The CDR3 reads CASTRRGTNEQFF. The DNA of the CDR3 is TGTGCCAGCACCCGACGGGGTACCAATGAGCAGTTCTTC. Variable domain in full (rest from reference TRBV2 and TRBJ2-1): EPEVTQTPSHQVTQMGQEVILRCVPISNHLYFYWYRQILGQKVEFLVSFYNNEISEKSEIFDDQFSVERPDGSNFTLKIRSTKLEDSAMYFCASTRRGTNEQFFGPGTRLTVL.

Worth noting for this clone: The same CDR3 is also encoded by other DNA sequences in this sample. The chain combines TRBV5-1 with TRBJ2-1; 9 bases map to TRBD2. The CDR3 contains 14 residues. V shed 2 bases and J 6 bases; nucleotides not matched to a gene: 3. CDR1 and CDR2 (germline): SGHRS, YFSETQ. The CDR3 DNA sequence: TGCGCCAGCAGCTTAAGCGGGGGGATCAATGAGCAGTTCTTC. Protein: CASSLSGGINEQFF.

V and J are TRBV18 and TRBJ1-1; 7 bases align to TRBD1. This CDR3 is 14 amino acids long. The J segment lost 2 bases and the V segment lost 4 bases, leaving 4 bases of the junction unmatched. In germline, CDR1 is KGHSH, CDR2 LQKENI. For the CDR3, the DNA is TGTGCCAGCTCACGAGACAGGGTAAACACTGAAGCTTTCTTT. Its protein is CASSRDRVNTEAFF.

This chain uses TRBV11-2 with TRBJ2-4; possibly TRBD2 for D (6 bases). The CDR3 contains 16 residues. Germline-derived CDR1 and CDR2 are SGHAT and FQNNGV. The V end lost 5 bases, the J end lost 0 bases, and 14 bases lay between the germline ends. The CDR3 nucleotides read TGTGCCAGCAGCCCTGGGACTCGACTAGCCAAAAACATTCAGTACTTC. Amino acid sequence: CASSPGTRLAKNIQYF.

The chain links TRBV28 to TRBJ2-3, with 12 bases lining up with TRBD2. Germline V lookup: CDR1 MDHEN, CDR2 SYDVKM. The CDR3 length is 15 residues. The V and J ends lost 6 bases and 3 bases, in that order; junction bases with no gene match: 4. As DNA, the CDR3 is TGTGCCAGCAGGAGGACTAGCGGGAAAACAGATACGCAGTATTTT. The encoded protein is CASRRTSGKTDTQYF.

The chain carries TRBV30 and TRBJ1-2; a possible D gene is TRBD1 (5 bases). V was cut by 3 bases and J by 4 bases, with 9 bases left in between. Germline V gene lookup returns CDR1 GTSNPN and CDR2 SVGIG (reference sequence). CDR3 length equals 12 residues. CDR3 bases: TGTGCCTGGAGGGCAGGGCTCTATGGCTACACCTTC. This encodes CAWRAGLYGYTF.

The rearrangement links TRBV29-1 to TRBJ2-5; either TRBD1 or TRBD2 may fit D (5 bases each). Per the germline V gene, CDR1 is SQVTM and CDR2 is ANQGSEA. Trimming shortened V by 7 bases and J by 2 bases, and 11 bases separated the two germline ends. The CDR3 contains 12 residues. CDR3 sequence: CSGGRAQETQYF. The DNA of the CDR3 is TGCAGCGGGGGACGAGCACAAGAGACCCAGTACTTC.

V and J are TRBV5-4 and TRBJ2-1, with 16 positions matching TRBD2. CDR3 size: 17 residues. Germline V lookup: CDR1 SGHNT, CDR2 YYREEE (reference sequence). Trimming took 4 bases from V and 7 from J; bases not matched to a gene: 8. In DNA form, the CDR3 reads TGTGCCAGCAGCACGGGACTAGCGGGAGGGCCGGGGAATGAGCAGTTCTTC. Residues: CASSTGLAGGPGNEQFF.

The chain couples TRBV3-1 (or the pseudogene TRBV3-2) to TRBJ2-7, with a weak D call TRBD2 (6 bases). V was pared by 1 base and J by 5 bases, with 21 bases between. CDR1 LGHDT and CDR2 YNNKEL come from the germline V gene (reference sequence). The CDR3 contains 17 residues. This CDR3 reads CASSQVGGASYSHEQYF. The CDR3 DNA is TGTGCCAGCAGCCAAGTTGGAGGGGCTTCCTACAGTCACGAGCAGTACTTC.